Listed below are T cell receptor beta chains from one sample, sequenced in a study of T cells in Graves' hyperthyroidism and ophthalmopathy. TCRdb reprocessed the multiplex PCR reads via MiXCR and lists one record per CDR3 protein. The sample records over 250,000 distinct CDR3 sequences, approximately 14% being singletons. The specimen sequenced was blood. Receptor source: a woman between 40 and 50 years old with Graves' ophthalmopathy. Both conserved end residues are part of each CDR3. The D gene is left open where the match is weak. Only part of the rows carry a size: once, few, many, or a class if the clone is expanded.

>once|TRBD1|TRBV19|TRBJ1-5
CASSMSGGRQPQHF
TGTGCCAGTAGTATGTCAGGGGGCAGGCAGCCCCAGCATTTT
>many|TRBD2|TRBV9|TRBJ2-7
CASSITSGSYEQYF
TGTGCCAGCAGCATAACTAGCGGGAGCTACGAGCAGTACTTC
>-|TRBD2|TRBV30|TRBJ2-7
CAWSVRTSGSRYEQYF
TGTGCCTGGAGTGTACGAACTAGCGGGAGTAGGTACGAGCAGTACTTC
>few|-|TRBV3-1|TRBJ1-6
CASSQGLDPRQSLHF
TGTGCCAGCAGCCAAGGGTTGGACCCTCGTCAGTCCCTCCACTTT
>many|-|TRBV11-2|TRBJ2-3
CASSFAGAASTDTQYF
TGTGCCAGCAGCTTTGCCGGAGCTGCTAGCACAGATACGCAGTATTTT
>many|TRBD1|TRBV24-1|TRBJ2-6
CATSDQGQAGANVLTF
TGTGCCACCAGTGACCAGGGACAGGCAGGGGCCAACGTCCTGACTTTC
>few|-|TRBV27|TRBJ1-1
CASSKHGGTEAFF
TGTGCCAGCAGCAAGCACGGGGGCACTGAAGCTTTCTTT
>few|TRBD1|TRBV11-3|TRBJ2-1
CASSFTGQGGSEQFF
TGTGCCAGCAGCTTTACAGGACAGGGTGGGAGTGAGCAGTTCTTC
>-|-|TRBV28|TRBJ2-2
CASRPGGAGTGELFF
TGTGCCAGCAGGCCAGGGGGGGCGGGCACCGGGGAGCTGTTTTTT
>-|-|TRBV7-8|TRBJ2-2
CASSSAGSWELFF
TGTGCCAGCAGCTCGGCAGGGAGTTGGGAGCTGTTTTTT
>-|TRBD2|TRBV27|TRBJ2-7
CASSGAGGGRNEQYF
TGTGCCAGCAGTGGCGCGGGGGGCGGGAGGAACGAGCAGTACTTC
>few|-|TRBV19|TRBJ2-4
CASSFTGGPKNIQYF
TGTGCCAGTAGTTTTACCGGGGGGCCAAAAAACATTCAGTACTTC
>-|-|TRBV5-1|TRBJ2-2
CASSLNPGGVTGELFF
TGCGCCAGCAGCTTGAATCCGGGGGGCGTCACCGGGGAGCTGTTTTTT
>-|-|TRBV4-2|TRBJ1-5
CASSQTVRSNQPQHF
TGTGCCAGCAGCCAGACAGTCCGGAGCAATCAGCCCCAGCATTTT
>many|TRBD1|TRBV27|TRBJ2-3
CASSQTGRPDTQYF
TGTGCCAGCAGCCAGACAGGGCGTCCAGATACGCAGTATTTT
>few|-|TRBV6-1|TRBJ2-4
CASSENTGNLQYF
TGTGCCAGCAGTGAAAACACAGGGAATCTTCAGTACTTC
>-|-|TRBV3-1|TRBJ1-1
CASSQGHRSGVHTEAFF
TGTGCCAGCAGCCAAGGTCACAGGAGCGGGGTTCACACTGAAGCTTTCTTT
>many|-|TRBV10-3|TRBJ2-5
CAISEPDGGRETQYF
TGTGCCATCAGTGAGCCCGACGGTGGGCGAGAGACCCAGTACTTC
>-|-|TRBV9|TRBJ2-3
CASSQTSTDTQYF
TGTGCCAGCAGCCAAACCAGCACAGATACGCAGTATTTT
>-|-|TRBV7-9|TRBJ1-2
CASSSGQPWGGYTF
TGTGCCAGCAGCTCTGGACAGCCCTGGGGTGGCTACACCTTC
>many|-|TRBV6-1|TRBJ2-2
CASTSIGTSMKLFF
TGTGCCAGCACATCAATCGGGACATCGATGAAGCTGTTTTTT
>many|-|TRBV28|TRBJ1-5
CASSVPGGHHNQPQHF
TGTGCCAGCAGTGTCCCCGGAGGGCACCACAATCAGCCCCAGCATTTT
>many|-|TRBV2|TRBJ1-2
CASSADSNYGYTF
TGTGCCAGCAGTGCAGACAGTAACTATGGCTACACCTTC
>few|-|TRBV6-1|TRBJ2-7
CASSSLARPYEQYF
TGTGCCAGCAGTAGTCTAGCGAGACCCTACGAGCAGTACTTC